This T cell receptor (beta chain) was identified in a study of T cells in Graves' hyperthyroidism and ophthalmopathy. To note about this clonotype: Its matching antigen is unknown.

The CDR3 is 13 amino acids. The ends lost 6 bases at V and 6 bases at J; junction bases unmatched: 9. The germline CDR1 and CDR2 sequences are SQVTM and ANQGSEA. Findings and limits, study-wide: Prediction of ophthalmopathy progression came a median approximately 6 months pre-onset. Stable hyperthyroidism and ophthalmopathy were separated using 13 V-J signatures. Most expanded thyroid clonotypes above 0.001 recurred in blood.

Used for diagnoses were clinical symptoms, serum thyroxine and TRAb, thyroid ultrasound and orbital computed tomography. The investigators amplified TCR beta CDR3 regions from RNA transcripts. Researchers ran a first-round RT-PCR on the TCR CDR3 using the HTBI primer set. TCRdb ran MiXCR on the multiplex PCR reads and lists one entry per CDR3 protein. The sample has a few hundred thousand distinct CDR3 sequences; roughly a sixth are singletons. V is TRBV29-1 and J is TRBJ2-3; 7 nucleotides line up with TRBD2. This receptor was taken from a woman aged 25 to 45 with Graves' ophthalmopathy. Sequenced input: blood. The CDR3 DNA follows: TGCAGCGTGGTACTAGCGCAAGTTGATACGCAGTATTTT. This gives the protein CSVVLAQVDTQYF.